Below are 29 T cell receptor beta chains sequenced from a single sample in a study of blood T cell repertoires in COVID-19. Clones were sequenced by immunoSEQ multiplex PCR, and TCRdb holds only the in-frame ones, with some missing. This table has 100,000 to 150,000 clones, about 89% appearing once. Sequenced input: peripheral blood. The receptor set was obtained from a woman between 70 and 85 years old with COVID-19, enrolled during active disease.

In its sample, this clone was seen a few times. This rearrangement joins TRBV3-1 (or the pseudogene TRBV3-2) to TRBJ1-2, with TRBD1 identical over 9 bases. This CDR3 is built from 15 residues. CDR1 LGHDT and CDR2 YNNKEL come from the germline V gene (reference sequence). J lost 9 bases, V lost 1 base, and 9 bases had no gene match. For the CDR3, the DNA is TGTGCCAGCAGCCAAGCGGCGGGACAGGGTCAACGCTACACCTTC. It encodes CASSQAAGQGQRYTF.

This rearrangement joins TRBV9 to TRBJ2-2; the match to TRBD2 covers 9 bases. The length of the CDR3 is 16 residues. V shed 4 bases, J shed 0 bases, and the junction held 4 bases outside the gene matches. The V gene's germline CDR1 is SGDLS and CDR2 YYNGEE. CDR3 DNA sequence: TGTGCCAGCAGCTCCCGACTAGCGGCGAACACCGGGGAGCTGTTTTTT. Its protein is CASSSRLAANTGELFF.

This chain links TRBV3-1 (or the pseudogene TRBV3-2) with TRBJ2-5; D unresolved. The germline CDR1 and CDR2 sequences are LGHDT and YNNKEL (reference sequence). The V and J ends lost 1 base and 1 base respectively, with 4 bases between them. CDR3 length equals 13 residues. The CDR3 sequence: CASSQVVQETQYF. The CDR3 DNA reads as TGTGCCAGCAGCCAAGTCGTCCAAGAGACCCAGTACTTC.

The V call is TRBV6-5, the J call TRBJ1-4; D remains ambiguous. Germline CDR1 MNHEY, CDR2 SVGAGI. Deletions cut 9 bases from V and 6 bases from J, with 14 bases between. The CDR3 contains 13 residues. The CDR3 is CASRAGFHEKLFF. The CDR3, as DNA: TGTGCCAGTCGGGCGGGGTTTCATGAAAAACTGTTTTTT.

The sample holds a few counts of this clone. The gene calls are TRBV27 and TRBJ1-6; D unresolved. The CDR3 length is 13 residues. The germline V gene encodes CDR1 MNHEY and CDR2 SMNVEV (reference sequence). Between the trimmed V and J ends, which lost 3 bases and 10 bases, there was a span of 10 bases. The CDR3 loop reads CASSLEGLSPLHF. The CDR3 nucleotides read TGTGCCAGCAGTTTGGAGGGATTGTCACCCCTCCACTTT.

The V call is TRBV9, the J call TRBJ2-1, with TRBD2 matching 13 bases. The CDR3 spans 16 residues. Per germline, CDR1 SGDLS and CDR2 YYNGEE. V dropped 4 bases and J dropped 9; count of bases not matched to a gene: 10. Written as DNA, the CDR3 is TGTGCCAGCAGCAAGGGACTAGCGGGGTCGGCTGGTGAGCAGTTCTTC. It encodes CASSKGLAGSAGEQFF.

V is TRBV5-6 and J is TRBJ1-4; a weak D match, TRBD1 (6 bases). Per the germline V gene, CDR1 is SGHDT and CDR2 is YYEEEE. V was trimmed by 2 bases and J by 0 bases, leaving 14 bases between them. The CDR3 contains 17 residues. CDR3 sequence (DNA): TGTGCCAGCAGCTTAGCCCCGGGGGGCGCAACTAATGAAAAACTGTTTTTT. Amino acid sequence: CASSLAPGGATNEKLFF.

This clone was observed once. V is TRBV6-2 or TRBV6-3 and J is TRBJ2-7; TRBD1 is a possible D gene (6 bases). The CDR3 spans 13 residues. The V end lost 7 bases, the J end lost 1 base, and 11 bases lay between the germline ends. CDR1 and CDR2 (germline): MNHEY, SVGEGT. Here the CDR3 reads CASTPDRSYEQYF. CDR3 in DNA: TGTGCCAGCACCCCGGACAGATCCTACGAGCAGTACTTC.

The chain combines TRBV3-1 (or the pseudogene TRBV3-2) with TRBJ2-1; 7 nucleotides line up with TRBD2. The CDR3 loop spans 15 amino acids. Germline loops: CDR1 LGHDT, CDR2 YNNKEL (reference sequence). The ends lost 7 bases at V and 3 bases at J; junction bases unmatched: 9. CDR3 sequence: CASTLGASGYNEQFF. The CDR3 nucleotides are TGTGCCAGCACCCTTGGGGCTAGCGGCTACAATGAGCAGTTCTTC.

The chain joins TRBV10-2 to TRBJ1-2; D not certain. Trimming shortened V by 0 bases and J by 0 bases, and 14 bases separated the two germline ends. Germline lookup yields CDR1 WSHSY and CDR2 SAAADI. CDR3 size: 17 residues. CDR3 sequence reads: CASSESTTWGANYGYTF. The CDR3 bases are TGCGCCAGCAGTGAGTCGACGACCTGGGGAGCTAACTATGGCTACACCTTC.

The V gene is TRBV6-5, the J gene TRBJ1-1, with 7 positions matching TRBD1. V lost 2 bases to trimming and J lost 4 bases; unmatched junction nucleotides: 7. The CDR3 is 15 amino acids. Germline CDR1 and CDR2: MNHEY and SVGAGI. The CDR3 spells CASSYGTVLGTEAFF. Written as DNA, the CDR3 is TGTGCCAGCAGTTACGGGACAGTGCTAGGCACTGAAGCTTTCTTT.

The chain couples TRBV6-5 to TRBJ2-3, with D perhaps TRBD2 (6 bases). The CDR3 is 16 amino acids. Germline V CDR1 and CDR2: MNHEY, SVGAGI. Trimming left V 0 bases short and J 1 base short, with 11 bases between. CDR3 bases: TGTGCCAGCAGTTACTCGGTCGGGGGAGGCACAGATACGCAGTATTTT. It encodes CASSYSVGGGTDTQYF.

The rearrangement uses TRBV18 and TRBJ2-7; 7 nucleotides agree with TRBD1. This CDR3 comprises 15 residues. With 4 bases clipped from V and 9 bases from J, the junction kept 15 bases outside the gene matches. Germline CDR1 and CDR2: KGHSH and LQKENI. The CDR3 spells CASSRKGQNYDGQYF. The CDR3 DNA sequence: TGTGCCAGCTCACGGAAGGGACAGAATTACGATGGGCAGTACTTC.

The genes are TRBV27 and TRBJ1-6; the D is unclear. This CDR3 is 16 amino acids long. V was pared by 3 bases and J by 0 bases, with 9 bases between. CDR1 is MNHEY and CDR2 is SMNVEV in the germline V gene (reference sequence). DNA for the CDR3: TGTGCCAGCAGTTTTGACGGGAGCTCCTATAATTCACCCCTCCACTTT. As protein: CASSFDGSSYNSPLHF.

V gene TRBV19 combines with J gene TRBJ2-4; TRBD2 matches at 10 bases. V gave up 7 bases and J gave up 0 bases; unmatched junction bases: 15. The CDR3 has 19 amino acids. The germline gives CDR1 LNHDA, CDR2 SQIVND (reference sequence). The CDR3 bases are TGTGCCAGTAATAAAGCTAGCGGGGGCACTTTACTAGCCAAAAACATTCAGTACTTC. Translated, it gives CASNKASGGTLLAKNIQYF.

V usage is TRBV27 and J usage is TRBJ2-7; a possible D gene is TRBD1 (6 bases). Trimming removed 8 bases from V and 3 bases from J, with 14 bases in between. CDR3 length: 13 residues. Germline CDR1 is MNHEY and CDR2 is SMNVEV (reference sequence). The CDR3: CASWSWTDYEQYF. In DNA form, the CDR3 reads TGTGCCAGCTGGTCCTGGACAGACTACGAGCAGTACTTC.

This chain links TRBV10-3 with TRBJ1-5, with no clear D. V was shortened by 0 bases and J by 5 bases, with 11 bases between the two germline ends. The CDR3 loop spans 15 amino acids. From germline, CDR1 is ENHRY and CDR2 SYGVKD. The CDR3 bases are TGTGCCATCAGTGAGTCGAAGCGCGGGGATCAGCCCCAGCATTTT. Translated: CAISESKRGDQPQHF.

The gene calls are TRBV28 and TRBJ1-2; 7 nucleotides agree with TRBD1. This CDR3 region has 13 residues. Germline trimming cut 7 bases from V and 6 bases from J; bases unmatched to any gene: 8. CDR1 and CDR2 (germline): MDHEN, SYDVKM. CDR3 in DNA: TGTGCCAGCAAAATGACAGGGTTCCATGGCTACACCTTC. Its protein is CASKMTGFHGYTF.

This clone was detected only once. The rearrangement uses TRBV2 and TRBJ2-1, with a weak D call TRBD1 (5 bases). The CDR3 has 16 amino acids. Germline CDR1 reads SNHLY; CDR2 reads FYNNEI. Trimming removed 2 bases at V and 0 bases at J, with 11 bases between. CDR3 loop: CASSEPPQVSYNEQFF. CDR3 in DNA: TGTGCCAGCAGTGAACCCCCACAGGTCTCCTACAATGAGCAGTTCTTC.

The V gene is TRBV3-1 (or the pseudogene TRBV3-2), the J gene TRBJ1-6; D is possibly TRBD1 (6 bases). CDR1 is LGHDT, CDR2 YNNKEL, per germline (reference sequence). CDR3 length equals 15 residues. V was shortened by 0 bases and J by 7 bases, with 10 bases between the two germline ends. The chain's CDR3 is CASSQDQGWNSPLHF. The CDR3, as DNA: TGTGCCAGCAGCCAAGATCAGGGGTGGAATTCACCCCTCCACTTT.

The genes are TRBV29-1 and TRBJ2-5; 8 positions agree with TRBD1. CDR1 is SQVTM and CDR2 is ANQGSEA in the germline V gene. The trim removed 7 bases at V and 5 bases at J, leaving 9 bases unmatched. This CDR3 contains 13 residues. The CDR3 sequence: CSAADRARETQYF. As DNA, the CDR3 is TGCAGCGCCGCGGACAGGGCCCGGGAGACCCAGTACTTC.

V usage is TRBV6-1 and J usage is TRBJ1-2, with D perhaps TRBD1 (5 bases). Germline V gives CDR1 MNHNS, CDR2 SASEGT. Trimming took off 1 base at V and 0 bases at J, with 9 bases between the two ends. The CDR3 sequence is 15 residues long. Here the CDR3 reads CASSEVGEANYGYTF. For the CDR3, the DNA is TGTGCCAGCAGTGAAGTAGGGGAAGCTAACTATGGCTACACCTTC.

The genes are TRBV5-6 and TRBJ1-1, with D unresolved. Per the germline V gene, CDR1 is SGHDT and CDR2 is YYEEEE. Trimming cost V 2 bases and J 0 bases, with 14 bases left between them. There are 16 residues in the CDR3. The CDR3 nucleotides read TGTGCCAGCAGCTTTGGGCTATGGCGCGTGAACACTGAAGCTTTCTTT. It encodes CASSFGLWRVNTEAFF. The full variable domain, completed using reference TRBV5-6 and TRBJ1-1, is DAGVTQSPTHLIKTRGQQVTLRCSPKSGHDTVSWYQQALGQGPQFIFQYYEEEERQRGNFPDRFSGHQFPNYSSELNVNALLLGDSALYLCASSFGLWRVNTEAFFGQGTRLTVV.

V and J are TRBV11-2 and TRBJ2-1; 7 nucleotides align to TRBD1. The V gene end was trimmed by 1 base and the J gene end by 10 bases; junction bases not matched to a gene: 4. The length of the CDR3 is 13 residues. Germline CDR1 reads SGHAT; CDR2 reads FQNNGV. CDR3 bases: TGTGCCAGCAGCTTAGGGCTACAGGGGGAGCAGTTCTTC. Translating it yields CASSLGLQGEQFF.

This clone occurred once. The rearrangement uses TRBV7-3 and TRBJ2-1, with D possibly matching TRBD2 (5 bases). Germline-derived CDR1 and CDR2 are SGHTA and FQGTGA. This CDR3 is built from 17 residues. V dropped 1 base and J dropped 8 bases, with 21 bases sitting between them. CDR3 sequence: CASSLIALERGSHEQFF. The DNA of the CDR3 is TGTGCCAGCAGCTTAATAGCTCTCGAACGGGGATCCCATGAGCAGTTCTTC. Supplemented by reference TRBV7-3 and TRBJ2-1, the full variable domain reads GAGVSQTPSNKVTEKGKYVELRCDPISGHTALYWYRQSLGQGPEFLIYFQGTGAADDSGLPNDRFFAVRPEGSVSTLKIQRTERGDSAVYLCASSLIALERGSHEQFFGPGTRLTVL.

The chain has TRBV29-1 and TRBJ1-5; perhaps TRBD1 as D (6 bases). This CDR3 comprises 15 residues. Trimming shortened V by 4 bases and J by 7 bases, and 20 bases separated the two germline ends. Germline V gene lookup returns CDR1 SQVTM and CDR2 ANQGSEA. The CDR3 reads CSVGFGKGGDQPQHF. In nucleotides, the CDR3 is TGCAGCGTTGGGTTTGGCAAAGGGGGGGACCAGCCCCAGCATTTT.

This chain joins TRBV9 and TRBJ2-7; 7 bases are a match to TRBD2. Germline V lookup: CDR1 SGDLS, CDR2 YYNGEE. The CDR3 has 15 amino acids. V lost 3 bases, J lost 6 bases, and 12 bases stayed unmatched. CDR3 sequence (DNA): TGTGCCAGCAGCGCCTCCCCCCCTGGCGGGGGCGAGCAGTACTTC. Translated: CASSASPPGGGEQYF.

The chain carries TRBV9 and TRBJ1-4, with D unresolved. CDR1 is SGDLS and CDR2 is YYNGEE in the germline V gene. The CDR3 has 16 amino acids. V was cut by 1 base and J by 0 bases, with 10 bases left in between. CDR3 amino acids: CASSVSVTTTNEKLFF. CDR3 sequence (DNA): TGTGCCAGCAGCGTAAGCGTAACCACAACTAATGAAAAACTGTTTTTT.

The CDR3, as DNA: TGTGCCAGTCACACCGGGACAGGGAAAGAGACCCAGTACTTC. Its translation is CASHTGTGKETQYF. This chain links TRBV28 with TRBJ2-5, with TRBD1 matching 9 bases. CDR1 and CDR2 (germline): MDHEN, SYDVKM. This CDR3 has 14 amino acids. J gave up 3 bases and V 9 bases, and 8 bases lay outside the gene matches.